Presented here are 13 T cell receptor beta chains from one specimen sequenced in a study of blood T cell repertoires in COVID-19. The method was immunoSEQ multiplex PCR; TCRdb's version includes in-frame clones alone and lacks a portion of them. The data show 190,000 or so clones, 70% to 90% seen once. What was sequenced was peripheral blood. These receptors all come from an older woman with acute or convalescent COVID-19.

This chain links TRBV2 with TRBJ2-1, with 12 bases fitting TRBD1. J lost 7 bases, V lost 5 bases, and 9 bases had no gene match. The length of the CDR3 is 16 residues. Looked up from germline, CDR1 is SNHLY and CDR2 is FYNNEI. CDR3 nucleotides: TGTGCCAGCAGTCTCCTGTGGGACAGGGGGCGGAATGAGCAGTTCTTC. The encoded protein is CASSLLWDRGRNEQFF.

The chain has TRBV6-5 and TRBJ2-3; 8 bases line up with TRBD2. Trimming cost V 8 bases and J 6 bases; bases outside gene matches: 13. The germline CDR1 and CDR2 sequences are MNHEY and SVGAGI. This CDR3 is 15 amino acids long. CDR3 in amino acids: CASFHQRGPGDTQYF. DNA for the CDR3: TGTGCCAGCTTCCACCAGCGGGGGCCGGGGGATACGCAGTATTTT.

The chain employs TRBV19 and TRBJ2-1; 7 nucleotides line up with TRBD2. This CDR3 region has 14 residues. Looked up from germline, CDR1 is LNHDA and CDR2 is SQIVND (reference sequence). V shed 8 bases and J 10 bases; nucleotides not matched to a gene: 14. CDR3 in amino acids: CASARDYDPKEQFF. The DNA for the CDR3 is TGTGCCAGTGCCCGGGACTACGACCCCAAAGAGCAGTTCTTC. The whole variable domain, remainder taken from reference TRBV19 and TRBJ2-1, is DGGITQSPKYLFRKEGQNVTLSCEQNLNHDAMYWYRQDPGQGLRLIYYSQIVNDFQKGDIAEGYSVSREKKESFPLTVTSAQKNPTAFYLCASARDYDPKEQFFGPGTRLTVL.

The CDR3 DNA sequence: TGTGCCAGCAGCCGGGGACAGCTGGGCTTTAGTGAAAAACTGTTTTTT. This codes for CASSRGQLGFSEKLFF. The V and J genes are TRBV11-2 and TRBJ1-4; 7 bases align to TRBD1. V gave up 5 bases and J gave up 7 bases; unmatched junction bases: 13. The CDR3 sequence is 16 residues long. CDR1 is SGHAT and CDR2 is FQNNGV in the germline V gene. Variable domain in full (rest from reference TRBV11-2 and TRBJ1-4): EAGVAQSPRYKIIEKRQSVAFWCNPISGHATLYWYQQILGQGPKLLIQFQNNGVVDDSQLPKDRFSAERLKGVDSTLKIQPAKLEDSAVYLCASSRGQLGFSEKLFFGSGTQLSVL.

This sequence joins TRBV5-1 and TRBJ2-7; perhaps TRBD2 as D (7 bases). V was trimmed by 0 bases and J by 5 bases, leaving 21 bases between them. There are 17 residues in the CDR3. Germline values: CDR1 SGHRS, CDR2 YFSETQ. The CDR3 DNA sequence: TGCGCCAGCAGCTTGGGGTTCCGGGGCACGGGGGGCCACGAGCAGTACTTC. Its protein is CASSLGFRGTGGHEQYF.

Concerning this clone: This sample also contains other DNA sequences that code for the same CDR3. This CDR3 is CASSLASGGRETQYF. DNA of the CDR3: TGCGCCAGCAGCTTGGCCAGCGGGGGGAGAGAGACCCAGTACTTC. This chain links TRBV5-1 with TRBJ2-5; 9 bases line up with TRBD2. This CDR3 has 15 amino acids. Germline CDR1 is SGHRS and CDR2 is YFSETQ. Trimming cost V 0 bases and J 4 bases; bases outside gene matches: 4.

This rearrangement joins TRBV11-1 to TRBJ2-7; 11 bases map to TRBD2. The CDR3 totals 15 residues. Germline V gene lookup returns CDR1 SGHAT and CDR2 FQDESV (reference sequence). The V segment lost 5 bases and the J segment 4 bases; nucleotides outside the gene matches: 7. CDR3 nucleotide sequence: TGTGCCAGCAGCGAGGGACTAGCGGAATATTACGAGCAGTACTTC. It codes for CASSEGLAEYYEQYF.

CDR3 sequence (DNA): TGTGCCAGCAGCTTGCGGGTCTCCTACGAGCAGTACTTC. Its translation is CASSLRVSYEQYF. J is TRBJ2-7 and V is TRBV7-9; the D gene is possibly TRBD2 (5 bases). With 3 bases removed from V and 0 bases from J, the gap between germline ends came to 6 bases. Germline loops: CDR1 SEHNR, CDR2 FQNEAQ (reference sequence). This CDR3 spans 13 amino acids. Combining the CDR3 with reference TRBV7-9 and TRBJ2-7 gives the whole variable domain DTGVSQNPRHKITKRGQNVTFRCDPISEHNRLYWYRQTLGQGPEFLTYFQNEAQLEKSRLLSDRFSAERPKGSFSTLEIQRTEQGDSAMYLCASSLRVSYEQYFGPGTRLTVT.

The genes are TRBV9 and TRBJ2-3; D may be TRBD2 (6 bases). The CDR3 length is 15 residues. The V gene lost 0 bases and the J gene lost 7 bases, with 15 bases spanning the gap. The germline V gene has CDR1 SGDLS and CDR2 YYNGEE. CDR3 in DNA: TGTGCCAGCAGCGTAGGGTCGTCGGGGAGGTATACGCAGTATTTT. Translated: CASSVGSSGRYTQYF.

This rearrangement joins TRBV5-4 to TRBJ2-1; 13 bases are shared with TRBD2. Trimming took 4 bases from V and 4 from J; bases not matched to a gene: 2. The length of the CDR3 is 15 residues. The germline V gene has CDR1 SGHNT and CDR2 YYREEE (reference sequence). CDR3 in amino acids: CASSPGLAGYNEQFF. The DNA of the CDR3 is TGTGCCAGCAGCCCGGGACTAGCGGGGTACAATGAGCAGTTCTTC. Together with reference TRBV5-4 and TRBJ2-1, the CDR3 gives the full variable domain: ETGVTQSPTHLIKTRGQQVTLRCSSQSGHNTVSWYQQALGQGPQFIFQYYREEENGRGNFPPRFSGLQFPNYSSELNVNALELDDSALYLCASSPGLAGYNEQFFGPGTRLTVL.

The V call is TRBV7-2, the J call TRBJ1-1; D call uncertain. Trimming took 6 bases from V and 7 from J, leaving 12 bases between them. Germline V lookup: CDR1 SGHTA, CDR2 FQGNSA. This CDR3 spans 12 amino acids. Written as DNA, the CDR3 is TGTGCCAGCAGTTTGCGGGGTGATGAAGCTTTCTTT. Protein: CASSLRGDEAFF.

V usage is TRBV6-5 and J usage is TRBJ1-2, with a weak D call TRBD1 (6 bases). The germline V gene has CDR1 MNHEY and CDR2 SVGAGI. The CDR3 length is 13 residues. V gave up 6 bases and J gave up 3 bases, with 11 bases separating them. In DNA, the CDR3 is TGTGCCAGCAGCGGGGGGGGCTACTATGGCTACACCTTC. It translates to CASSGGGYYGYTF.

This chain uses TRBV28 with TRBJ1-2, with TRBD1 matching 8 bases. CDR1 MDHEN and CDR2 SYDVKM come from the germline V gene. The CDR3 extends over 14 amino acids. Losses at the gene ends were 5 bases for V and 6 bases for J; bases not matched to a gene: 8. The CDR3 coding sequence is TGTGCCAGCAGTCCAGGACAGGGAACGGATGGCTACACCTTC. Translation gives CASSPGQGTDGYTF.